This TCR beta chain appears in the sequencing data of a study of blood T cell repertoires in COVID-19. The CDR3 spans 15 residues. The J segment lost 4 bases and the V segment lost 4 bases, leaving 8 bases of the junction unmatched. Germline loops: CDR1 SGHRS, CDR2 YFSETQ. Repertoires were generated with immunoSEQ multiplex PCR, while TCRdb's copy carries only in-frame clones and drops some. The table lists under 55,000 clones, 70% to 90% of them singletons. Specimen: peripheral blood. The receptor's source is a human donor in a cohort sampled during active COVID-19. This chain links TRBV5-1 with TRBJ2-7, with TRBD2 matching over 10 bases. The CDR3 region has the DNA TGCGCCAGCAGCCACGGACTAGCGGCTCAATACGAGCAGTACTTC. Its protein product is CASSHGLAAQYEQYF.